One and the same sample provided the 17 T cell receptor beta chains below, sequenced in a study of T-cell memory formation after mild COVID-19. TCRdb itself ran the 5' RACE reads through MiXCR, one entry per CDR3 protein. The sample consists of about 410,000 distinct CDR3 sequences, about 20% of them appearing once. Source material: PBMCs or a T cell subset sorted from them (not recorded which). The receptors stem from a man younger than 30 who had mild COVID-19 (a few samples of this study predate the infection). Cell type and time point are not known.

The chain uses TRBV6-6 and TRBJ2-7; D possibly corresponds to TRBD2 (5 bases). Germline loops: CDR1 MNHNY, CDR2 SVGAGI (reference sequence). The V end lost 1 base, the J end lost 5 bases, and 9 bases lay between the germline ends. CDR3 length: 13 residues. CDR3 residues: CASSYLAGHEQYV. The CDR3 region has the DNA TGTGCCAGCAGTTACTTGGCGGGCCACGAGCAGTACGTC.

J is TRBJ2-3 and V is TRBV29-1; D is possibly TRBD1 (5 bases). The CDR3 spans 14 residues. CDR1 and CDR2 from the germline V gene are SQVTM and ANQGSEA. Trimming removed 8 bases at V and 3 bases at J, with 18 bases between. The CDR3 region is CSSRQGYGTDTQYF. In DNA form, the CDR3 reads TGCAGCTCTAGGCAGGGTTATGGTACAGATACGCAGTATTTT.

This chain joins TRBV11-2 and TRBJ2-5; the match to TRBD2 covers 10 bases. J was trimmed by 4 bases and V by 6 bases; bases with no gene match: 5. In germline, CDR1 is SGHAT, CDR2 FQNNGV. The length of the CDR3 is 14 residues. CDR3 DNA: TGTGCCAGCAGATACGGGACTAGCGTAGAGACCCAGTACTTC. Encoded protein: CASRYGTSVETQYF.

V gene TRBV5-6 combines with J gene TRBJ2-3; D remains unclear. Germline values: CDR1 SGHDT, CDR2 YYEEEE. The CDR3 extends over 12 amino acids. V shed 5 bases and J shed 2 bases, with 6 bases lying between them. CDR3 in DNA: TGTGCCAGCAGTCAGAACACAGATACGCAGTATTTT. Its translation: CASSQNTDTQYF.

The chain combines TRBV6-4 with TRBJ1-5; weak D call: TRBD1 (6 bases). CDR3 length equals 13 residues. The germline V gene has CDR1 MRHNA and CDR2 SNTAGT. V was trimmed by 4 bases and J by 8 bases, leaving 12 bases between them. The CDR3 reads CASSGTVGEPQHF. The CDR3 nucleotides read TGTGCCAGCAGTGGGACAGTTGGGGAGCCCCAGCATTTT.

The chain has TRBV28 and TRBJ2-7, with 10 bases identical to TRBD1. V shed 6 bases, J shed 0 bases, and the junction held 8 bases outside the gene matches. The CDR3 length is 16 residues. Per germline, CDR1 MDHEN and CDR2 SYDVKM. CDR3 region: CASSATGGHSSYEQYV. CDR3 nucleotide sequence: TGTGCCAGCAGCGCGACAGGGGGCCATAGCTCCTACGAGCAGTACGTC.

This clonotype has just a few counts. The chain links TRBV25-1 to TRBJ1-5; possible D gene TRBD1, 5 bases. The CDR3 totals 14 residues. Trimming took off 2 bases at V and 7 bases at J, with 12 bases between the two ends. Germline V gene data show CDR1 as MGHDK and CDR2 as SYGVNS. The CDR3 is CASSEARGDQPQHF. DNA for the CDR3: TGTGCCAGCAGTGAAGCCCGGGGGGACCAGCCCCAGCATTTT.

This clonotype was counted between two and nine times. V and J are TRBV6-5 and TRBJ1-5, with a tentative D call TRBD1 (5 bases). V was trimmed by 4 bases and J by 6 bases, leaving 10 bases between them. The CDR3 contains 13 residues. Germline values: CDR1 MNHEY, CDR2 SVGAGI. The CDR3 here is CASSLGASQPQHF. CDR3 sequence (DNA): TGTGCCAGCAGTTTAGGGGCCAGTCAGCCCCAGCATTTT.

This clonotype was counted a few times. The chain is built from TRBV5-5 and TRBJ2-7; 7 bases line up with TRBD2. The CDR3 runs to 14 residues. From germline, CDR1 is SGHKS and CDR2 YYEKEE (reference sequence). V dropped 5 bases and J dropped 1; count of bases not matched to a gene: 6. The CDR3 is CASSGREVSYEQYV. The CDR3 nucleotides read TGTGCCAGCAGTGGACGGGAGGTTTCCTACGAGCAGTACGTC.

The rearrangement joins TRBV6-5 to TRBJ2-1; D is possibly TRBD2 (6 bases). Trimming cost V 0 bases and J 9 bases, with 18 bases left between them. The V gene's germline CDR1 is MNHEY and CDR2 SVGAGI. CDR3 length: 16 amino acids. As DNA, the CDR3 is TGTGCCAGCAGTTACTCGTCTGGGGGGTATGAGGTTGAGCAGTTCTTC. Protein sequence: CASSYSSGGYEVEQFF.

The rearrangement joins TRBV9 to TRBJ2-3, with 13 bases aligning to TRBD2. The V gene end was trimmed by 7 bases and the J gene end by 4 bases; junction bases not matched to a gene: 3. CDR3 size: 14 residues. Looked up from germline, CDR1 is SGDLS and CDR2 is YYNGEE. This CDR3 reads CASGTSGVSDTQYF. Here the CDR3 DNA reads TGTGCCAGCGGGACTAGCGGGGTCTCAGATACGCAGTATTTT. The variable domain in full, with the rest retrieved from reference TRBV9 and TRBJ2-3, is DSGVTQTPKHLITATGQRVTLRCSPRSGDLSVYWYQQSLDQGLQFLIQYYNGEERAKGNILERFSAQQFPDLHSELNLSSLELGDSALYFCASGTSGVSDTQYFGPGTRLTVL.

V is TRBV2 and J is TRBJ1-6; a possible D gene is TRBD1 (6 bases). Germline CDR1 SNHLY, CDR2 FYNNEI. Between the trimmed V and J ends, which lost 4 bases and 7 bases, there was a span of 17 bases. The CDR3 loop spans 16 amino acids. This chain's CDR3 is CASSGPDGGGNSPLHF. For the CDR3, the DNA is TGTGCCAGCAGTGGCCCAGACGGAGGGGGAAATTCACCCCTCCACTTT. Together with reference TRBV2 and TRBJ1-6, the CDR3 gives the full variable domain: EPEVTQTPSHQVTQMGQEVILRCVPISNHLYFYWYRQILGQKVEFLVSFYNNEISEKSEIFDDQFSVERPDGSNFTLKIRSTKLEDSAMYFCASSGPDGGGNSPLHFGNGTRLTVT.

This clonotype occurred many times. The J gene is TRBJ2-3, the V gene TRBV5-1; tentative D call: TRBD2 (6 bases). This CDR3 has 15 residues. The germline V and J ends were trimmed by 3 bases and 4 bases, with 15 bases remaining between them. CDR1 is SGHRS and CDR2 is YFSETQ in the germline V gene. CDR3 in amino acids: CASSWGPEGADTQYF. Written as DNA, the CDR3 is TGCGCCAGCAGCTGGGGCCCGGAGGGCGCAGATACGCAGTATTTT. The full variable domain, rest sourced from reference TRBV5-1 and TRBJ2-3, is KAGVTQTPRYLIKTRGQQVTLSCSPISGHRSVSWYQQTPGQGLQFLFEYFSETQRNKGNFPGRFSGRQFSNSRSEMNVSTLELGDSALYLCASSWGPEGADTQYFGPGTRLTVL.

This clonotype came up a few times. V and J are TRBV3-1 and TRBJ2-1, with no clear D. With 7 bases removed from V and 7 bases from J, the gap between germline ends came to 14 bases. The germline gives CDR1 LGHDT, CDR2 YNNKEL (reference sequence). This CDR3 spans 13 amino acids. Written as DNA, the CDR3 is TGTGCCAGCAAACACTCAGGCTCGAATGAGCAGTTCTTC. Amino acid sequence: CASKHSGSNEQFF.

V is TRBV6-7 and J is TRBJ1-2; 7 nucleotides align to TRBD1. TRBV6-7 is an ORF for which the function is uncertain. V was pared by 4 bases and J by 2 bases, with 16 bases of the junction left unmatched. The CDR3 covers 18 residues. The CDR3 is CASSCPSEGQPYNYGYTF. The CDR3 nucleotides read TGTGCCAGCAGTTGCCCCTCCGAGGGACAGCCTTACAACTATGGCTACACCTTC.

This clonotype was recorded once. V gene TRBV9 combines with J gene TRBJ1-2; TRBD1 matches at 12 bases. The CDR3 consists of 14 residues. V lost 0 bases and J lost 13; bases outside the gene matches: 7. Germline CDR1 and CDR2: SGDLS and YYNGEE. The CDR3 DNA follows: TGTGCCAGCAGCGTAGGCGGGACAGGGGGCGCACGCACCTTC. Translated, it gives CASSVGGTGGARTF.

CDR3 nucleotides: TGTGCCAGCAGCATCAATAGCGGGGGGGCCGGAGGCGAGCAGTTCTTC. It translates to CASSINSGGAGGEQFF. The V and J genes are TRBV7-3 and TRBJ2-1, with TRBD2 identical over 11 bases. Germline V gene lookup returns CDR1 SGHTA and CDR2 FQGTGA. The CDR3 is 16 residues long. V gave up 5 bases and J gave up 10 bases; unmatched junction bases: 13.